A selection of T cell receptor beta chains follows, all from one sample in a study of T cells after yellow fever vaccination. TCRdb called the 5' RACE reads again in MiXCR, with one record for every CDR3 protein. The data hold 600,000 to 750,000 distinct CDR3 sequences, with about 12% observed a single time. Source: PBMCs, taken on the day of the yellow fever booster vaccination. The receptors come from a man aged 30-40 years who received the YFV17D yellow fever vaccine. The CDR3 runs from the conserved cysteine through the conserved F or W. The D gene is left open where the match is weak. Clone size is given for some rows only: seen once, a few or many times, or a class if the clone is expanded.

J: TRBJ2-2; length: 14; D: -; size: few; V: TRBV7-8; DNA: TGTGCCAGCAGCTTAGGATCAAGTACCGGGGAGCTGTTTTTT; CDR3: CASSLGSSTGELFF
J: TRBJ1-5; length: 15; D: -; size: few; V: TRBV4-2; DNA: TGTGCCAGCAGCCAAGAGGGGAATAGCAATCAGCCCCAGCATTTT; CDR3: CASSQEGNSNQPQHF
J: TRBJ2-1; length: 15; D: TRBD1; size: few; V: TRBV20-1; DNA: TGCAGTGCCCAGTCTGGGACAGCCGCTTACAATGAGCAGTTCTTC; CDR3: CSAQSGTAAYNEQFF
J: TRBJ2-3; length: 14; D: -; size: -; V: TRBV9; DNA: TGTGCCAGCAGCGTAGGGGCAGACACAGATACGCAGTATTTT; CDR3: CASSVGADTDTQYF
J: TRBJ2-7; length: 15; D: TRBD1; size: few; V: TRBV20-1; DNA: TGCAGTGCTCATTTACCGGGACAGGGCCAGTACGAGCAGTACTTC; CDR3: CSAHLPGQGQYEQYF
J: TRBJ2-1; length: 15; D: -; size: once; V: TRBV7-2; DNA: TGTGCCACCAGCTTAAGCTCTAGTAGTTACAATGAGCAGTTCTTC; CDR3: CATSLSSSSYNEQFF
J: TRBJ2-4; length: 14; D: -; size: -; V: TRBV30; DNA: TGTGCCTGGAGTTTTAGTTTAGCCAAAAACATTCAGTACTTC; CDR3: CAWSFSLAKNIQYF
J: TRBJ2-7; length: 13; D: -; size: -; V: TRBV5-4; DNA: TGTGCCAGCAGCTTAAGCGGCTCTACGGGGCAGTACTTC; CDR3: CASSLSGSTGQYF
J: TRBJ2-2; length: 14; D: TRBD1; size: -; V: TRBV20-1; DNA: TGCAGTGCTGGGGCCGGGACAGGGGACGGGGAGCTGTTTTTT; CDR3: CSAGAGTGDGELFF
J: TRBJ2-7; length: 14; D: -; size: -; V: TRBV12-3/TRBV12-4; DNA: TGTACCAGCAGTTCCTCAAGTCGGGGTTTTGAGCAGTACTTC; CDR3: CTSSSSSRGFEQYF
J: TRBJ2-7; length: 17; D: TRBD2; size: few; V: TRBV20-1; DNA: TGCAGTGCTGAACTAGGCACTAGCGGGGCCATTGTTAGCGAGCAGTACTTC; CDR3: CSAELGTSGAIVSEQYF
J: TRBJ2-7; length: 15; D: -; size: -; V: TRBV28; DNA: TGTGCCAGCAGCCTACCCGGGCCGCGGGATTACGAGCAGTACTTC; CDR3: CASSLPGPRDYEQYF
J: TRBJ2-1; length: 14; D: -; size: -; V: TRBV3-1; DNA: TGTGCCAGCATCAAGGGAGGGGGGAGCAATGAGCAGTTCTTC; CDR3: CASIKGGGSNEQFF
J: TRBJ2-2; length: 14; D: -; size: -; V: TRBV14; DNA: TGTGCCAGCAGCCGATACAGAGGGGCCGGGGAGCTGTTTTTT; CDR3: CASSRYRGAGELFF
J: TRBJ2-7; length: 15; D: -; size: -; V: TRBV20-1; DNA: TGCAGTGCTAGGGATGACCAATGGGCTTTCTACGAGCAGTACTTC; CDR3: CSARDDQWAFYEQYF
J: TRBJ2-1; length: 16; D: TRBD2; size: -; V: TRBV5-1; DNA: TGCGCCAGCAGCTCCCAACCCGGGACTAGCGCGGATGAGCAGTTCTTC; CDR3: CASSSQPGTSADEQFF
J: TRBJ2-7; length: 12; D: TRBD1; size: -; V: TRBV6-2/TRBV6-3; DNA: TGTGCCAGCAGCCTGGACAGGGCGAAGCAGTACTTC; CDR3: CASSLDRAKQYF
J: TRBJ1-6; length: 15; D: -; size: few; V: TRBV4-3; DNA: TGCGCCAGCAGCCATTTGGGAGGGGGAAATTCACCCCTCCACTTT; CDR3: CASSHLGGGNSPLHF
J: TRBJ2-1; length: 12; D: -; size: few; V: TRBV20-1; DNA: TGCAGTGCTTCTCGACCGTACAGTGAGCAGTTCTTC; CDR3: CSASRPYSEQFF
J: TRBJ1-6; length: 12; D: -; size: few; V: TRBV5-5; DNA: TGTGCCAGCAGCCCCCCCGTCGGGCCCCTCCACTTT; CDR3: CASSPPVGPLHF
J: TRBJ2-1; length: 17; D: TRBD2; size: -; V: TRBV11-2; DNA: TGTGCCAGCAGCTTAGATCGGCTAGCGGCCTCAAACAATGAGCAGTTCTTC; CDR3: CASSLDRLAASNNEQFF
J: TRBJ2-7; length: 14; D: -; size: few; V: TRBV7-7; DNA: TGTGCTAGCAGCCCGACTACCGGGAGTTACGAGCAGTACTTC; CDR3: CASSPTTGSYEQYF
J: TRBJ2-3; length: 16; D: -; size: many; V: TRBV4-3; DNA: TGCGCCAGCAGCCAAGGCCGTAGTGGCTCGGGAGATACGCAGTATTTT; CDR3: CASSQGRSGSGDTQYF
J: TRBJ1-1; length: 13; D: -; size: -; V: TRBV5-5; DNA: TGTGCCAGCAGCCGCATCTTTGCGGGTGAAGCTTTCTTT; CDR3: CASSRIFAGEAFF
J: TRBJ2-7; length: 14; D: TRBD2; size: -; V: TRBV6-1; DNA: TGTGCCAGCACCGCGACTAGCGCTCCCTACGAGCAGTACTTC; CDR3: CASTATSAPYEQYF